This TCR beta chain was sequenced for a study of shared T cell receptors in the human thymus (dated by TCRdb to the early 2020s). Study-wide context: The study examined how self-reactive, shared T-cell receptor alpha chains are generated in the human thymus.

To note about this clone: This clone's antigen is unknown. No qualities accompany the bases; no much larger clone lies one base away.

Library preparation used the immunoSEQ multiplex PCR assay. The source is immuneACCESS, and TCRdb retained only in-frame sequences with V and J called. Part of the clones is not carried over; for the studies checked, unresolved V genes explain less than half of this, and the remainder is unexplained. This sample has about 380,000 clones in its table, and over 90% of those were observed once. The ten biggest clones cover roughly 0.02% of the sample. Sequences SEHNR (CDR1) and FQNEAQ (CDR2) are obtained from the germline V gene (reference sequence). The junction carries 11 bases between V and J, which are trimmed by 5 bases and 0 bases respectively. Reading from cysteine to phenylalanine, the CDR3 counts 15 amino acids. Only the CDR3 region is kept as DNA, spanning 45 bases read in frame from base 1.

The sequence links TRBV7-9 to TRBJ2-1; the D region is possibly TRBD1 or TRBD2, each matching across 6 bases. Sequencing was performed on thymocytes. The receptor's source is a human donor. This receptor has the CDR3 CASSREGGSYNEQFF. The nucleotides are TGTGCCAGCAGCCGTGAGGGGGGCTCCTACAATGAGCAGTTCTTC.